This TCR beta chain comes out of a study of CD8 T cells in ankylosing spondylitis. CDR3 length: 17 amino acids. CDR1 is SGDLS and CDR2 is YYNGEE in the germline V gene. V was shortened by 4 bases and J by 0 bases, with 17 bases between the two germline ends. Regarding the study as a whole: Seemingly distinctive of ankylosing spondylitis blood was a TCR beta motif formed by eight highly homologous variants. Disease-linked clones had a CD8+ phenotype and relatively low frequency in peripheral blood. Matched ankylosing spondylitis synovial fluid reportedly showed significant enrichment of disease-linked clones.

TCR beta libraries were made by quantitative 5'-RACE with molecular barcodes. TCRdb reanalysed the 5' RACE reads using MiXCR and keeps one entry per CDR3 protein. The sample carries more than 250,000 distinct CDR3 sequences, roughly 8% recorded once. This clonotype was detected a few times. The antigen remains undetermined. Sequenced sample: blood, either unsorted or a sorted T cell fraction (not recorded which). This chain joins TRBV9 and TRBJ2-1, with a possible D match to TRBD2 (6 bases). This clonotype originated in a male donor with ankylosing spondylitis. The CDR3 DNA is TGTGCCAGCAGCCCCACGAAGTGGCGGGGCTCCTACAATGAGCAGTTCTTC. It translates to CASSPTKWRGSYNEQFF.